These 13 T cell receptor beta chains share one sample of origin, sequenced in a study of shared T cell receptors in the human thymus. The method was immunoSEQ multiplex PCR; TCRdb's version includes in-frame clones alone and lacks a portion of them. The sample has about 380,000 clones, approximately 95% seen once. Material for sequencing was thymocytes. The receptors shown here come from a human donor.

The rearrangement links TRBV28 to TRBJ2-5; TRBD1 agrees at 8 bases. CDR3 length equals 16 residues. J was trimmed by 2 bases and V by 6 bases; bases with no gene match: 11. Per the germline V gene, CDR1 is MDHEN and CDR2 is SYDVKM. CDR3 DNA: TGTGCCAGCAGCTACACCGAGAGGGACAGGCAAGAGACCCAGTACTTC. This gives the protein CASSYTERDRQETQYF.

This chain uses TRBV19 with TRBJ2-7; 7 nucleotides line up with TRBD1. Germline loops: CDR1 LNHDA, CDR2 SQIVND (reference sequence). The CDR3 runs to 13 residues. The J segment lost 2 bases and the V segment lost 9 bases, leaving 7 bases of the junction unmatched. CDR3 bases: TGTGCCAGCGACAGGGTTTCCACCTACGAGCAGTACTTC. Translating it yields CASDRVSTYEQYF.

V usage is TRBV27 and J usage is TRBJ2-3, with 13 bases fitting TRBD2. Per germline, CDR1 MNHEY and CDR2 SMNVEV (reference sequence). V lost 4 bases, J lost 3 bases, and 7 bases stayed unmatched. The CDR3 sequence is 17 residues long. The CDR3 DNA sequence: TGTGCCAGCAGTTGGCTGAAGGGACTAGCGGGAACAGATACGCAGTATTTT. It codes for CASSWLKGLAGTDTQYF.

J is TRBJ2-4 and V is TRBV5-1; D is possibly TRBD2 (7 bases). Germline V gene data show CDR1 as SGHRS and CDR2 as YFSETQ. CDR3 size: 16 residues. With 6 bases removed from V and 0 bases from J, the gap between germline ends came to 16 bases. Written as DNA, the CDR3 is TGCGCCAGCACCCGTTGGGGGGGCTTAGCCAAAAACATTCAGTACTTC. This gives the protein CASTRWGGLAKNIQYF.

This chain links TRBV7-2 with TRBJ2-5, with D perhaps matching TRBD1 (5 bases). CDR3 length equals 13 residues. V was trimmed by 3 bases and J by 9 bases, leaving 14 bases between them. Germline CDR1 is SGHTA and CDR2 is FQGNSA. As DNA, the CDR3 is TGTGCCAGCAGCTTGACAGTCCCCCAGGCCCAGTACTTC. Encoded protein: CASSLTVPQAQYF.

V usage is TRBV27 and J usage is TRBJ2-3; 8 nucleotides align to TRBD2. CDR1 MNHEY and CDR2 SMNVEV come from the germline V gene (reference sequence). The CDR3 has 14 residues. Trimming cost V 5 bases and J 6 bases; bases outside gene matches: 7. The CDR3 nucleotides read TGTGCCAGCAGTACGGGACTAGATGACGATACGCAGTATTTT. Its translation is CASSTGLDDDTQYF.

This sequence joins TRBV29-1 and TRBJ2-1, with D uncertain. This CDR3 comprises 12 residues. CDR1 SQVTM and CDR2 ANQGSEA come from the germline V gene. V dropped 3 bases and J dropped 4 bases, with 7 bases sitting between them. The CDR3, as DNA: TGCAGCGTTGATCTACGGTACAATGAGCAGTTCTTC. This codes for CSVDLRYNEQFF.

This chain connects TRBV9 to TRBJ2-7, with a possible D match to TRBD2 (6 bases). Germline assignment: CDR1 SGDLS and CDR2 YYNGEE. The ends were cut back, 0 bases at V and 5 bases at J, with 12 bases in the middle. There are 14 residues in the CDR3. The CDR3 loop is CASSVDCGGDEQYF. The CDR3 nucleotides are TGTGCCAGCAGCGTAGACTGCGGCGGGGACGAGCAGTACTTC.

This chain joins TRBV5-8 and TRBJ1-5, with 7 positions matching TRBD1. The V and J ends lost 2 bases and 3 bases, in that order; junction bases with no gene match: 2. The CDR3 runs 14 residues. The germline gives CDR1 SGHTS, CDR2 YDEGEE. The CDR3 here is CASSLDRDNQPQHF. CDR3 sequence (DNA): TGTGCCAGCAGCTTAGACAGGGACAATCAGCCCCAGCATTTT.

The chain joins TRBV4-3 to TRBJ1-4; maybe TRBD1 (5 bases). The ends were cut back, 4 bases at V and 2 bases at J, with 11 bases in the middle. The CDR3 contains 15 residues. The germline V gene has CDR1 LGHNA and CDR2 YSLEER. The CDR3 loop reads CASSRIRGTNEKLFF. CDR3 DNA: TGCGCCAGCAGCCGAATCCGGGGGACTAATGAAAAACTGTTTTTT.

The rearrangement links TRBV4-2 to TRBJ1-1; the D gene is possibly TRBD1 (5 bases). From germline, CDR1 is LGHNA and CDR2 YNFKEQ. The CDR3 totals 15 residues. With 2 bases removed from V and 0 bases from J, the gap between germline ends came to 10 bases. The CDR3 DNA sequence: TGTGCCAGCAGCCAAAACAGACAGTTGAACACTGAAGCTTTCTTT. Protein product: CASSQNRQLNTEAFF.

This clone came up once. The rearrangement uses TRBV28 and TRBJ1-2, with 7 bases that match TRBD1. The CDR3 extends over 19 amino acids. The trim removed 2 bases at V and 7 bases at J, leaving 22 bases unmatched. Germline-derived CDR1 and CDR2 are MDHEN and SYDVKM. As DNA, the CDR3 is TGTGCCAGCAGTTTAAGCTTGAGGGATTGGGGTGAGGGGGCTTCTGGCTACACCTTC. Translating gives CASSLSLRDWGEGASGYTF.

The chain joins TRBV19 to TRBJ2-7, with TRBD2 matching 10 bases. The CDR3 has 17 residues. Trimming at V came to 3 bases and at J to 5 bases, leaving 13 bases not matched to a gene. The V gene's germline CDR1 is LNHDA and CDR2 SQIVND (reference sequence). The CDR3 loop reads CASSIPLSGRAVHEQYF. CDR3 sequence (DNA): TGTGCCAGTAGTATCCCATTAAGCGGGAGGGCCGTCCACGAGCAGTACTTC.